This is a list of T cell receptor beta chains from one sample in a study of T cell responses to AZD1222 COVID-19 vaccine. Using immunoSEQ multiplex PCR, the repertoire was profiled, and TCRdb retains in-frame clones only, with some absent. Of 55,000 to 80,000 clones listed, about 89% are singletons. This specimen consisted of peripheral blood, obtained 28 days after the second AZD1222 dose. These receptors were taken from an adult who received the AZD1222 COVID-19 vaccine. Each CDR3 is given with its conserved first and last residue. D genes are given only for firm matches. A row's size may be missing; if present it is once, few, many or a size class.

CDR3aa,CDR3nt,j_gene,d_gene,abundance,v_gene
CASSLRLSGSSETQYF,TGTGCCAGCAGCTTAAGACTAAGCGGGAGTTCGGAGACCCAGTACTTC,TRBJ2-5,TRBD2,-,TRBV7-2
CASPPNYGYTF,TGCGCCAGCCCGCCAAACTATGGCTACACCTTC,TRBJ1-2,-,-,TRBV10-1
CASSPEETQYF,TGTGCCAGCAGCCCCGAGGAGACCCAGTACTTC,TRBJ2-5,-,-,TRBV6-2/TRBV6-3
CASSPSLAGGIYEQYF,TGTGCCAGCAGCCCTTCCTTAGCGGGAGGAATCTACGAGCAGTACTTC,TRBJ2-7,TRBD2,-,TRBV14
CASSEVAGVGYTF,TGTGCCAGCAGTGAAGTGGCGGGGGTCGGCTACACCTTC,TRBJ1-2,-,-,TRBV6-1
CASSQDWGAGRYEQYF,TGTGCCAGCAGCCAAGATTGGGGGGCGGGCCGATACGAGCAGTACTTC,TRBJ2-7,-,-,TRBV3-1/TRBV3-2
CASSTRQGRGTEAFF,TGTGCCAGCAGTACCCGACAAGGCCGGGGCACTGAAGCTTTCTTT,TRBJ1-1,-,-,TRBV6-5
CASSLGQGYNEQFF,TGTGCCAGCAGCCTGGGACAGGGTTACAATGAGCAGTTCTTC,TRBJ2-1,TRBD1,-,TRBV3-1/TRBV3-2
CASSIKTVRVTDTQYF,TGTGCCAGCAGCATTAAGACAGTAAGGGTCACAGATACGCAGTATTTT,TRBJ2-3,-,-,TRBV9
CASNLANYEQYF,TGTGCCAGCAATCTAGCGAACTACGAGCAGTACTTC,TRBJ2-7,-,once,TRBV2
CASSYVRYEQYF,TGTGCCAGCAGTTACGTGCGCTACGAGCAGTACTTC,TRBJ2-7,-,-,TRBV12-3/TRBV12-4
CASSLEVWQGNQPQHF,TGTGCCAGCAGCTTGGAAGTGTGGCAGGGGAATCAGCCCCAGCATTTT,TRBJ1-5,-,-,TRBV5-5